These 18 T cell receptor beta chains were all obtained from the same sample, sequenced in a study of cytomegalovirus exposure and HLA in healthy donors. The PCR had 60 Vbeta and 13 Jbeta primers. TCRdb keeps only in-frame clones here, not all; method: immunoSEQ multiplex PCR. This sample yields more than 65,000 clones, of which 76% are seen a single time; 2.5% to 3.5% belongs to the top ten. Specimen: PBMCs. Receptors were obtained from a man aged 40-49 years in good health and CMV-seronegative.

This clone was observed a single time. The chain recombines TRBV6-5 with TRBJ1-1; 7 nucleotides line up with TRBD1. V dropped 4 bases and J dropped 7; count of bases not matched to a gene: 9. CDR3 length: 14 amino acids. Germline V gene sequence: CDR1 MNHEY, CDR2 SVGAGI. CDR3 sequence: CASSLRGRRSEAFF. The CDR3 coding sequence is TGTGCCAGCAGTTTGAGGGGGCGCAGGAGTGAAGCTTTCTTT.

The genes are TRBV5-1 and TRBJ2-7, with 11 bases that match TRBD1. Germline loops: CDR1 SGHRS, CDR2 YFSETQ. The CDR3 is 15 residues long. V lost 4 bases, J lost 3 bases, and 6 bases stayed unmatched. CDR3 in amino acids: CASSPGTGGRYEQYF. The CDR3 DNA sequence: TGCGCCAGCAGCCCCGGGACAGGGGGTCGCTACGAGCAGTACTTC.

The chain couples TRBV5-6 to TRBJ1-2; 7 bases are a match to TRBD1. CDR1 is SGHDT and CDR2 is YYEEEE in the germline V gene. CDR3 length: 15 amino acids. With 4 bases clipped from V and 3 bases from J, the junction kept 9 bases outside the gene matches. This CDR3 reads CASSKGQPPHYGYTF. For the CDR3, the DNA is TGTGCCAGCAGCAAGGGACAGCCCCCACACTATGGCTACACCTTC.

This chain's CDR3 is CASSFSSGGSTDTQYF. The CDR3 DNA follows: TGTGCCAGCAGCTTTTCTAGCGGGGGGAGCACAGATACGCAGTATTTT. This chain links TRBV13 with TRBJ2-3, with 11 bases aligning to TRBD2. This CDR3 comprises 16 residues. V trimming: 3 bases; J trimming: 0 bases; junction bases outside the gene matches: 2. Germline loops: CDR1 PRHDT, CDR2 FYEKMQ (reference sequence).

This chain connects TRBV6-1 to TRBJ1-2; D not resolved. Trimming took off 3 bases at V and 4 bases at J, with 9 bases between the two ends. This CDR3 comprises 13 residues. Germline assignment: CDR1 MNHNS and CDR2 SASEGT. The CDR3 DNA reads TGTGCCAGCAGTGACTTGACGGGCTATGGCTACACCTTC. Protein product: CASSDLTGYGYTF.

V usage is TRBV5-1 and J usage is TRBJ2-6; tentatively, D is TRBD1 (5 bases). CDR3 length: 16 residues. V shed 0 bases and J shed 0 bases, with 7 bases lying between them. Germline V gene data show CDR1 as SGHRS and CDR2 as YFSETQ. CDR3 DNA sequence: TGCGCCAGCAGCTTGGTGACAGTCTCTGGGGCCAACGTCCTGACTTTC. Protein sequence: CASSLVTVSGANVLTF. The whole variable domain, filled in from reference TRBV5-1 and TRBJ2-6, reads KAGVTQTPRYLIKTRGQQVTLSCSPISGHRSVSWYQQTPGQGLQFLFEYFSETQRNKGNFPGRFSGRQFSNSRSEMNVSTLELGDSALYLCASSLVTVSGANVLTFGAGSRLTVL.

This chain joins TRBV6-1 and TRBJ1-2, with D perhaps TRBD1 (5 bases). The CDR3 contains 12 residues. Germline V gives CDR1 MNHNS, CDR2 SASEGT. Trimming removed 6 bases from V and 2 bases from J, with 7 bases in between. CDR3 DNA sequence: TGTGCCAGCAGGGAGGGGAACTATGGCTACACCTTC. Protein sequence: CASREGNYGYTF.

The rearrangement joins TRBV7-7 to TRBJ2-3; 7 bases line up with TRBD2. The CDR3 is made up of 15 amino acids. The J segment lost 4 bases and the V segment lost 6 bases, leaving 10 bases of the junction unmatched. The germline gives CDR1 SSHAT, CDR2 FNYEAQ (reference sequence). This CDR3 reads CASSLGGMSSDTQYF. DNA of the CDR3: TGTGCCAGCAGTTTGGGGGGGATGAGTTCAGATACGCAGTATTTT.

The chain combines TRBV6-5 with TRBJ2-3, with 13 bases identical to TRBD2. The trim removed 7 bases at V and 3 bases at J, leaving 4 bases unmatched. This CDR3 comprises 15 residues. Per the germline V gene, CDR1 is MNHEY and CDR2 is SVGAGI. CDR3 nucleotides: TGTGCCAGCACTGTACTAGCGGGGGGGACAGATACGCAGTATTTT. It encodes CASTVLAGGTDTQYF.

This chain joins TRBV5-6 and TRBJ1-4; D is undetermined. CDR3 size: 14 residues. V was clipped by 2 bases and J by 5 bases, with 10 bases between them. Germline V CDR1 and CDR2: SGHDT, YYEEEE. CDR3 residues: CASSFLFGNEKLFF. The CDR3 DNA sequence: TGTGCCAGCAGCTTTCTTTTCGGGAATGAAAAACTGTTTTTT. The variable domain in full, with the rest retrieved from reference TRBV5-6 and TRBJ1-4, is DAGVTQSPTHLIKTRGQQVTLRCSPKSGHDTVSWYQQALGQGPQFIFQYYEEEERQRGNFPDRFSGHQFPNYSSELNVNALLLGDSALYLCASSFLFGNEKLFFGSGTQLSVL.

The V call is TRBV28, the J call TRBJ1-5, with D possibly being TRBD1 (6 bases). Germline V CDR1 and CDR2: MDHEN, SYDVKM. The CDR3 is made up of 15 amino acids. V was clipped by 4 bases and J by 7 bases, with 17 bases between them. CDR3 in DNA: TGTGCCAGCAGTTCGCTGAGAGGGGGGGAGCAGCCCCAGCATTTT. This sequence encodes CASSSLRGGEQPQHF.

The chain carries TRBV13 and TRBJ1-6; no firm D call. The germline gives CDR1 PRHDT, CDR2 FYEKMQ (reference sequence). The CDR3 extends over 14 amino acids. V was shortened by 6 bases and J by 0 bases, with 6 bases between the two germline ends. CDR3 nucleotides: TGTGCCAGCAGAAGGAGCTCCTATAATTCACCCCTCCACTTT. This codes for CASRRSSYNSPLHF.

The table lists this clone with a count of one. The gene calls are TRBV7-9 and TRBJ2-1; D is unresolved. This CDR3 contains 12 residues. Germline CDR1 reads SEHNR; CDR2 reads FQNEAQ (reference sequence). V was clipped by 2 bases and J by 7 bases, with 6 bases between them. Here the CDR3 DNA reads TGTGCCAGCAGCTTATCTGAGAATGAGCAGTTCTTC. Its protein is CASSLSENEQFF.

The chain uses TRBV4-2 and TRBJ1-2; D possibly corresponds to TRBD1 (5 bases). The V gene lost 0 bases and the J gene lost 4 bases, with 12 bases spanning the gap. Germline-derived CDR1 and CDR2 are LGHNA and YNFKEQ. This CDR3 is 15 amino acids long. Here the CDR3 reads CASSQDVRVSYGYTF. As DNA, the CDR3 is TGTGCCAGCAGCCAAGACGTCAGGGTTTCCTATGGCTACACCTTC.

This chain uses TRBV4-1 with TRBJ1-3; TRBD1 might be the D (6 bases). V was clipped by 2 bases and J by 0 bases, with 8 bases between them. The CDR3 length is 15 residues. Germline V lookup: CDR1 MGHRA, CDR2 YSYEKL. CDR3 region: CASSQQDSSGNTIYF. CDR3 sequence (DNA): TGCGCCAGCAGCCAACAGGACAGCTCTGGAAACACCATATATTTT.

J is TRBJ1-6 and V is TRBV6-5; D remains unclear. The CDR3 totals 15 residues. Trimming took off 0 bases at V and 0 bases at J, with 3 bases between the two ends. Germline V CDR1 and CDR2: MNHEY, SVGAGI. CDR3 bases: TGTGCCAGCAGTTACTCCTTCTCCTATAATTCACCCCTCCACTTT. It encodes CASSYSFSYNSPLHF.

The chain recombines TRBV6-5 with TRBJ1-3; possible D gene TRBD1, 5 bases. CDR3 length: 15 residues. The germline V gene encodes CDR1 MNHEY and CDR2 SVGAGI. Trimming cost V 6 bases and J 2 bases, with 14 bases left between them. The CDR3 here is CASRRGVLPGNTIYF. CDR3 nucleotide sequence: TGTGCCAGCAGACGGGGGGTCCTTCCTGGAAACACCATATATTTT.

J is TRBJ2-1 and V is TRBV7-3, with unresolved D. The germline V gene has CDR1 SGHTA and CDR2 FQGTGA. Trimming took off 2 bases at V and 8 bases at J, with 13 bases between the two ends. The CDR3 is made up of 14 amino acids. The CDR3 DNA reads TGTGCCAGCAGCTTACGCCCAGAATTACATGAGCAGTTCTTC. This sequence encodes CASSLRPELHEQFF.